These T cell receptor beta chains were read from a single sample in a study of cytotoxic CD8 clonotypes in ibrutinib-treated CLL. Some clones are missing from TCRdb's copy, which holds only in-frame ones; the method was immunoSEQ multiplex PCR. The sample has fewer than 80,000 clones, 45% to 65% seen once. This specimen was PBMCs, taken after 12 months of ibrutinib treatment. Receptors were obtained from a human donor with chronic lymphocytic leukemia. The CDR3 runs from the conserved cysteine through the conserved F or W. A D gene is named only where the DNA matches it firmly. Some rows have no size entry. The others give once, few or many, or a class for an expanded clone.

j_call | d_call | clone_size | v_call | cdr3_aa | cdr3_nt
TRBJ2-7 | TRBD1 | . | TRBV13 | CASRSGTGSFSYEQYF | TGTGCCAGCAGATCCGGGACAGGGTCTTTTTCCTACGAGCAGTACTTC
TRBJ1-2 | . | medium-sized | TRBV6-6 | CASRTGYGYTF | TGTGCCAGCAGGACAGGCTATGGCTACACCTTC
TRBJ1-5 | . | . | TRBV11-3 | CASSRRWWGYQPQHF | TGTGCCAGCAGCCGCAGGTGGTGGGGGTATCAGCCCCAGCATTTT
TRBJ1-6 | TRBD1 | . | TRBV9 | CASSARQGSPLHF | TGTGCCAGCAGCGCCAGACAGGGATCACCCCTCCACTTT
TRBJ1-2 | . | . | TRBV6-1 | CASRLQAVGHGYTF | TGTGCCAGCAGGCTTCAGGCAGTCGGACATGGCTACACCTTC
TRBJ1-4 | . | . | TRBV5-1 | CASSLVPQGSNEKLFF | TGCGCCAGCAGCTTGGTCCCCCAGGGCTCTAATGAAAAACTGTTTTTT
TRBJ1-6 | . | . | TRBV6-1 | CASSTSRGSPLHF | TGTGCCAGCAGCACCAGCAGGGGTTCACCCCTCCACTTT
TRBJ1-2 | . | . | TRBV28 | CASSLLDGYTF | TGTGCCAGCAGTTTATTAGATGGCTACACCTTC
TRBJ2-5 | . | . | TRBV7-9 | CASSGYRASGQETQYF | TGTGCCAGCAGCGGATACAGGGCTAGCGGCCAAGAGACCCAGTACTTC
TRBJ1-1 | . | . | TRBV7-9 | CASIPRMGNTEAFF | TGTGCCAGCATCCCCAGGATGGGGAACACTGAAGCTTTCTTT
TRBJ2-7 | TRBD2 | . | TRBV27 | CASSLGPAGDYEQYF | TGTGCCAGCAGTTTGGGGCCAGCGGGGGACTACGAGCAGTACTTC
TRBJ2-2 | TRBD1 | . | TRBV7-9 | CASSLWTGPNTGELFF | TGTGCCAGCAGCCTCTGGACAGGGCCTAACACCGGGGAGCTGTTTTTT
TRBJ1-1 | . | . | TRBV2 | CATNKGFF | TGTGCCACCAACAAGGGATTCTTT
TRBJ2-2 | TRBD2 | . | TRBV12-5 | CASGSLAGANTGELFF | TGTGCTAGTGGTTCACTAGCGGGTGCGAACACCGGGGAGCTGTTTTTT
TRBJ1-4 | . | . | TRBV11-2 | CASSGPGRGSNEKLFF | TGTGCCAGCAGCGGACCGGGCAGGGGCTCTAATGAAAAACTGTTTTTT
TRBJ1-5 | . | few | TRBV4-2 | CASSQDRDQPQHF | TGTGCCAGCAGCCAAGATCGGGATCAGCCCCAGCATTTT
TRBJ1-5 | . | . | TRBV21-1 | CASSKALICCQPQHF | TGTGCCAGCAGCAAAGCGCTTATTTGTTGTCAGCCCCAGCATTTT